The 2 T cell receptor beta chains presented below share a single source sample, sequenced in a study of naive and memory T cell subsets. Treatment reported: skin biopsy from PPD injection site in Mantoux-positive individual. Cells were not sorted; total RNA input targeted about 1 to 1000 ng. Blood and skin TCR RNA was reverse transcribed with alpha and beta constant primers. MiXCR, run by TCRdb on the UMI-ligation and nested PCR reads, gives a single entry per CDR3 protein. The sample contains 18,000 or so distinct CDR3 sequences, roughly 9% of which appear only once. The source was skin, collected from a tuberculin skin test site. These receptor sequences come from an adult in good health.

The gene calls are TRBV12-3 or TRBV12-4 and TRBJ1-5; D gene uncertain. CDR3 size: 13 residues. V was trimmed by 10 bases and J by 1 base, leaving 11 bases between them. The CDR3 protein is CATSFHSNQPQHF. CDR3 nucleotides: TGTGCCACCAGCTTTCACAGCAATCAGCCCCAGCATTTT.

This clonotype came up many times. This chain uses TRBV29-1 with TRBJ2-5; D unresolved. This CDR3 comprises 12 residues. Trimming pared 4 bases from V and 4 bases from J, leaving 10 bases between. Germline V lookup: CDR1 SQVTM, CDR2 ANQGSEA. The CDR3 nucleotides read TGCAGCGTTGGGTCCGGCTTAGAGACCCAGTACTTC. Translating gives CSVGSGLETQYF.